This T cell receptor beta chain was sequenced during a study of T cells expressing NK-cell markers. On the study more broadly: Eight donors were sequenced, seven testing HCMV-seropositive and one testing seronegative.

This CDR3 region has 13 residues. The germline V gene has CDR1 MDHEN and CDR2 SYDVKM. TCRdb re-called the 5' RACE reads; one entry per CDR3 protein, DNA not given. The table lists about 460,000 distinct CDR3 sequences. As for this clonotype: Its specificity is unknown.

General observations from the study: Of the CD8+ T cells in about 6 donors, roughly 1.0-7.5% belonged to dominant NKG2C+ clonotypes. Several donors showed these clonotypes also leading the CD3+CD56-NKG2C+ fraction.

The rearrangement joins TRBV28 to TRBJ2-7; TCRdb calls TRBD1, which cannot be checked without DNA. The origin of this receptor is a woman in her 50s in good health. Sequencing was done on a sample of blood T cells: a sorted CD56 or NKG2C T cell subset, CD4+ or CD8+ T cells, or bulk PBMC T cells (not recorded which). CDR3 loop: CASREGQGYEQYF.